The T cell receptor (beta chain) described here comes from a study of T cell changes during pregnancy in multiple sclerosis (dated by TCRdb to 2018 to 2020). Background for the entire study: The study looked at changes in the T cell repertoire across pregnancy in women with multiple sclerosis.

CDR1 MNHEY and CDR2 SVGAGI are derived from the germline V gene. Here V drops 5 bases and J drops 9 bases, and the junction holds 5 bases not matched to any gene. From its cysteine to its phenylalanine, the CDR3 spans 14 amino acids. Kept here is only the CDR3 DNA, which spans 42 bases and is read in frame from base 1. A remark on this clone: The antigen it recognizes is unknown. Qualities for individual bases were not recorded, and no much larger clone is one base off.

The library was made by the immunoSEQ multiplex PCR assay. TCRdb retrieved this table from immuneACCESS and kept in-frame rearrangements only. Not all clones are present; in checked studies, unresolved V genes account for under half, and no reason is known for the remainder. Counted in this sample were tens of thousands of clones; roughly 89% of them appeared once. 0.56% of the sample comes from the top ten. Source: CD4+ T cells from peripheral blood mononuclear cells, taken before pregnancy. The chain is encoded by TRBV6-5 joined to TRBJ1-6; 9 nucleotides in the junction match TRBD1. The receptor's source is a female donor with multiple sclerosis, enrolled in a pregnancy study. This receptor carries the CDR3 CASSPRDRVSPLHF. DNA sequence: TGTGCCAGCAGTCCCCGGGACAGGGTTTCACCCCTCCACTTT.